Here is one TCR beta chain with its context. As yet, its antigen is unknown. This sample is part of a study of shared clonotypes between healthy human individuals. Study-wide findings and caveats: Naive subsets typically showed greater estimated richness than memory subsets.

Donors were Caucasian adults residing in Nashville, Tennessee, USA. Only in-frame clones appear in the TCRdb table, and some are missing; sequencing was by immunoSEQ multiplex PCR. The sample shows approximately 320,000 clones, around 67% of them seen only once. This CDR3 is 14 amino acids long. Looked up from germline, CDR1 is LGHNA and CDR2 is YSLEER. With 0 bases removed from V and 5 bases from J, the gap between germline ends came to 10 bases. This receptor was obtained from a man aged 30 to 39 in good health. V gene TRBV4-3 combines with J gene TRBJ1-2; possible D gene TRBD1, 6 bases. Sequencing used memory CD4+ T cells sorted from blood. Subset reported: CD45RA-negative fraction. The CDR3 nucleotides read TGCGCCAGCAGCCAAGACCGACAGGCGTATGGCTACACCTTC. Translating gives CASSQDRQAYGYTF.